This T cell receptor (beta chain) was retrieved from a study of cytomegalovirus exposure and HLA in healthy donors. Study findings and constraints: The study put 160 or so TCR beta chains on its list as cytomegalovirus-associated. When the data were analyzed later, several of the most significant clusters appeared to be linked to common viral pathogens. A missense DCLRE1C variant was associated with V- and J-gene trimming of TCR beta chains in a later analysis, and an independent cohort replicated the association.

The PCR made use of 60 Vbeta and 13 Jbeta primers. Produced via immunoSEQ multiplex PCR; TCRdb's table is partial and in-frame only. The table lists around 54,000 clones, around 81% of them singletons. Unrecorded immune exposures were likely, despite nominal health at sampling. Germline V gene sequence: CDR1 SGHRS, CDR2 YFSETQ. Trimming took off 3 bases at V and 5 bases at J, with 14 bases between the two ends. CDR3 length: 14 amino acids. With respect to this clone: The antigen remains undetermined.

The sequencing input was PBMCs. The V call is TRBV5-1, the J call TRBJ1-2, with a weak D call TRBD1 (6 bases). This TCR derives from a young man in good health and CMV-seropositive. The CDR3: CASSSTGHVYGYTF. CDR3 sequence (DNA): TGCGCCAGCAGCTCGACGGGACACGTTTATGGCTACACCTTC.